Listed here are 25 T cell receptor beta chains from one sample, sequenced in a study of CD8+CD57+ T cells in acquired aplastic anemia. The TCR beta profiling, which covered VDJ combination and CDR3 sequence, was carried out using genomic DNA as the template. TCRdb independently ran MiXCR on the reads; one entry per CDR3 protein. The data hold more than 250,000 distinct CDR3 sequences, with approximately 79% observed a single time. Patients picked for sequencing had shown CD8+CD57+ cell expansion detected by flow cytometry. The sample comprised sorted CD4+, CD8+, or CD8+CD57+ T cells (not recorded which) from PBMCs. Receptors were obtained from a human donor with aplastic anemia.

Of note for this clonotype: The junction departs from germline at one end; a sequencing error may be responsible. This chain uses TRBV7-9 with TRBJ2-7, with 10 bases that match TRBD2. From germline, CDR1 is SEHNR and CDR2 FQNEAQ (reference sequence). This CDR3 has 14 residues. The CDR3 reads CASSFQRSGGDDEF. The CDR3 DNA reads TGTGCCAGCAGCTTTCAAAGAAGCGGGGGGGACGATGAGTTC.

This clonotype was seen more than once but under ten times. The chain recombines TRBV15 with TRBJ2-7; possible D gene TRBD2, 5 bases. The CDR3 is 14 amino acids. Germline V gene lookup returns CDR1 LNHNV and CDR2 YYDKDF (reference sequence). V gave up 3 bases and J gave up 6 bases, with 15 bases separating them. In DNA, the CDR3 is TGTGCCACCAGCAGTTCAACTAGTCGGGGCGAGCAGTACTTC. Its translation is CATSSSTSRGEQYF.

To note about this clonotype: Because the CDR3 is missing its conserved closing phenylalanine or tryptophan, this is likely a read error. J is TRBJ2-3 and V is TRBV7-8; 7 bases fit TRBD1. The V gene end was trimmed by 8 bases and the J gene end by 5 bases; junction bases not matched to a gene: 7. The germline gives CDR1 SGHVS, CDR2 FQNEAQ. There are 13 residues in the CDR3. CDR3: CASGLGGRDTQYY. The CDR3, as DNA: TGTGCCAGCGGGTTAGGGGGCAGAGATACGCAGTATTAT.

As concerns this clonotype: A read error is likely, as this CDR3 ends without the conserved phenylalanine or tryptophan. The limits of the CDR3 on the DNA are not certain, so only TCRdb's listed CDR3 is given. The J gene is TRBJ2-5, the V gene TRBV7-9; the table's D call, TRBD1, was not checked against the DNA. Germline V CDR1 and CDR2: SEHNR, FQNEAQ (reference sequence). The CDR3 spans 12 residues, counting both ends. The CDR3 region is CAGQLAGGSEYY.

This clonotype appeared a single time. The CDR3 is CASKLGERNGELFF. CDR3 sequence (DNA): TGTGCCAGCAAGTTAGGAGAACGGAACGGGGAGCTGTTTTTT. The chain combines TRBV6-1 with TRBJ2-2, with D unclear. The CDR3 totals 14 residues. CDR1 MNHNS and CDR2 SASEGT come from the germline V gene. V lost 7 bases and J 7 bases, leaving 16 bases between the germline ends.

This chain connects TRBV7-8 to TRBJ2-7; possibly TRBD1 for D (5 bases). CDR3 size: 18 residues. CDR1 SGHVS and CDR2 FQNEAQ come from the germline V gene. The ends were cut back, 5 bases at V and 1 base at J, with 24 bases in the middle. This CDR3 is CASSLSRHRTTDSYEQYV. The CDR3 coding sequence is TGTGCCAGCAGCCTCAGTCGGCACAGGACCACAGATTCCTACGAGCAGTACGTC.

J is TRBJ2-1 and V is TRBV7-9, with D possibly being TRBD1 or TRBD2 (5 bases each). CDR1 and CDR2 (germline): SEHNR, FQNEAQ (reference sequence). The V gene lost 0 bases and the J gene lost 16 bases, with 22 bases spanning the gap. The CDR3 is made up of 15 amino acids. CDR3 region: CASSLAGSYGAKVFF. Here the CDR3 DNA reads TGTGCCAGCAGCTTAGCGGGAAGCTACGGGGCCAAGGTCTTCTTC. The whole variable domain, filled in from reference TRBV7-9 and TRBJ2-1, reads DTGVSQNPRHKITKRGQNVTFRCDPISEHNRLYWYRQTLGQGPEFLTYFQNEAQLEKSRLLSDRFSAERPKGSFSTLEIQRTEQGDSAMYLCASSLAGSYGAKVFFGPGTRLTVL.

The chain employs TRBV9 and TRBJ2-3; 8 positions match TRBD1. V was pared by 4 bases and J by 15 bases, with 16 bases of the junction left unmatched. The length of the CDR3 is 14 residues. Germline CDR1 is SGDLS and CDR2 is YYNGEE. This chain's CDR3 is CASSLASDRAYGYF. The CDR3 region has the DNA TGTGCCAGCAGCTTAGCCTCGGACAGGGCATATGGCTATTTT.

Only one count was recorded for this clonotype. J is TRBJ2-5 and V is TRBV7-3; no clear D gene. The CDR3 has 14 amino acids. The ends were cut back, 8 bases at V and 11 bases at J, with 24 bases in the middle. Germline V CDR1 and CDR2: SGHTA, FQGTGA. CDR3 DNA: TGTGCCAGCTCCAGACACGCCAAGCAAGATGCACAGTACTTC. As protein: CASSRHAKQDAQYF.

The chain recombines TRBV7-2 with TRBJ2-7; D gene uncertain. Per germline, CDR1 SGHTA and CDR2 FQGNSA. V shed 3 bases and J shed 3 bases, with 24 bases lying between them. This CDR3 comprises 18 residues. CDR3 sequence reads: CASSLPGDADDRYYEQYV. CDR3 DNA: TGTGCCAGCAGCTTGCCAGGAGACGCGGACGACCGCTACTACGAGCAGTACGTC.

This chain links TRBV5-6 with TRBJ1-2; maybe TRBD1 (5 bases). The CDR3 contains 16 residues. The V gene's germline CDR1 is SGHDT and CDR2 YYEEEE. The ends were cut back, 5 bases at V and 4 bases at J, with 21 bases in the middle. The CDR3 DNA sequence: TGTGCCAGCAGGAAAGTAGCGGGGGAGTCGGGCTATGGCTACACCTTC. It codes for CASRKVAGESGYGYTF.

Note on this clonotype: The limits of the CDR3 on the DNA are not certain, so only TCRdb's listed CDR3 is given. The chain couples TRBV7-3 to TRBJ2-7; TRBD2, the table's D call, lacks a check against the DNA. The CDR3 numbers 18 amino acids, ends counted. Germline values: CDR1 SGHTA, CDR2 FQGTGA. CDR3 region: CASSPPSGELFFGYEQYV.

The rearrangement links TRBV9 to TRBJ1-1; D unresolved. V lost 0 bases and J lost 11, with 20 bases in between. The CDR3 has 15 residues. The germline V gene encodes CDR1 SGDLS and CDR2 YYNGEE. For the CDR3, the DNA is TGTGCCAGCAGCGTAGGGTCAGCTACGCAGAATTATGCTTTCTTT. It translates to CASSVGSATQNYAFF.

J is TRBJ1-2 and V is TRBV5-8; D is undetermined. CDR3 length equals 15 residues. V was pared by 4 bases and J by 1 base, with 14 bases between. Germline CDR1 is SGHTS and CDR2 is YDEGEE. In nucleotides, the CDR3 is TGTGCCAGCAGCCTGCTCCGCGGGAGTAACTATGGCTACACCTTC. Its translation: CASSLLRGSNYGYTF. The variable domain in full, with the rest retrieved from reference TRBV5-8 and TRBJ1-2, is EAGVTQSPTHLIKTRGQQATLRCSPISGHTSVYWYQQALGLGLQFLLWYDEGEERNRGNFPPRFSGRQFPNYSSELNVNALELEDSALYLCASSLLRGSNYGYTFGSGTRLTVV.

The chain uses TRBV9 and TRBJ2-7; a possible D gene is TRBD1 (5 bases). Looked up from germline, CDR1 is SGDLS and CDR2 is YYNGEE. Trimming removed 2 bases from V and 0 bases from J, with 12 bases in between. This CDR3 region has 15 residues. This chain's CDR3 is CASSVGRADSYEQYF. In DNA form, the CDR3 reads TGTGCCAGCAGCGTGGGCAGGGCCGACTCCTACGAGCAGTACTTC.

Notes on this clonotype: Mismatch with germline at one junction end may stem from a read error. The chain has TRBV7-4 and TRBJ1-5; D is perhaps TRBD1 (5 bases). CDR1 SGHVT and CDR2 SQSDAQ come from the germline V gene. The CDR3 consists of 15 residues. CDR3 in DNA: TGTGCCAGCAGCGTAGGGGTCTCGACATACCAGCCGCAGCATTTT. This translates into CASSVGVSTYQPQHF.

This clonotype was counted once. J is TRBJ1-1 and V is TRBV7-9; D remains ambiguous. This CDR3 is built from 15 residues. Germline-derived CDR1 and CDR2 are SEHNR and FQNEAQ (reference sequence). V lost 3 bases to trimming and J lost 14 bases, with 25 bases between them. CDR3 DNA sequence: TGTGCCAGCAGCTTTGAACGAAGCGGGAACACCGCCTACTTCTTT. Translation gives CASSFERSGNTAYFF.

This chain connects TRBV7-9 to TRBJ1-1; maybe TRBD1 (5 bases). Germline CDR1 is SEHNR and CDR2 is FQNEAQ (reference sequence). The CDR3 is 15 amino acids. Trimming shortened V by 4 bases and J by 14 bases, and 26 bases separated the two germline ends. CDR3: CASSSEGGAVQETFF. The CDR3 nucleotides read TGTGCCAGCAGCTCTGAGGGCGGGGCGGTCCAAGAGACCTTCTTT. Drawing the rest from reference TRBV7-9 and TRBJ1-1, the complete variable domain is DTGVSQNPRHKITKRGQNVTFRCDPISEHNRLYWYRQTLGQGPEFLTYFQNEAQLEKSRLLSDRFSAERPKGSFSTLEIQRTEQGDSAMYLCASSSEGGAVQETFFGQGTRLTVV.

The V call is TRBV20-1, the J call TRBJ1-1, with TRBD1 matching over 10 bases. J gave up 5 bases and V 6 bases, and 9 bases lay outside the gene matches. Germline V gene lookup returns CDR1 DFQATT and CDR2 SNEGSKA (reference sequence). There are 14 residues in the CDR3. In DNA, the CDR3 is TGCAGTGCCACAAGACAGGGGGCGAGGACTGAAGCTTTCTTT. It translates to CSATRQGARTEAFF.

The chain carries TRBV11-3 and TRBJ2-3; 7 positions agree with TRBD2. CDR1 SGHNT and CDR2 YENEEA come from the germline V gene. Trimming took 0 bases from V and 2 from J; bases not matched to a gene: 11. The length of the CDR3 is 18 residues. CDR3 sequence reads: CASSLDLTASGVTDTQYF. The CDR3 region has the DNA TGTGCCAGCAGCTTAGATCTGACAGCTAGCGGAGTCACAGATACGCAGTATTTT.

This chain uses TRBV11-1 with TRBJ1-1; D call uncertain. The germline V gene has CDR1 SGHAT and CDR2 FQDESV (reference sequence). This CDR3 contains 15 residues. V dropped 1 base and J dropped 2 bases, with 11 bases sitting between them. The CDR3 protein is CASSLGRTDNTEAFF. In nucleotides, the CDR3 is TGTGCCAGCAGCTTAGGGCGCACAGATAACACTGAAGCTTTCTTT.

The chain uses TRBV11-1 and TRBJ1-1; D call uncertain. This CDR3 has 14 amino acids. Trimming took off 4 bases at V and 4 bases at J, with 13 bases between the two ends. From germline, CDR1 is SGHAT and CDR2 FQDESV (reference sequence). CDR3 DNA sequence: TGTGCCAGCAGCTATCGCGCCACGAGCACTGAAGCTTTCTTT. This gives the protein CASSYRATSTEAFF. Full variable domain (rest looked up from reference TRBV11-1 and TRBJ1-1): EAEVAQSPRYKITEKSQAVAFWCDPISGHATLYWYRQILGQGPELLVQFQDESVVDDSQLPKDRFSAERLKGVDSTLKIQPAELGDSAMYLCASSYRATSTEAFFGQGTRLTVV.

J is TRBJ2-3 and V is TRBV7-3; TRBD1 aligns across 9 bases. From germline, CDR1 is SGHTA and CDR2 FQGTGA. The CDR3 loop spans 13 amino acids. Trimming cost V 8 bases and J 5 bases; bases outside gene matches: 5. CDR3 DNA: TGTGCCAGCTCGGACAGGGGTAGAGATACGCAGTATTTT. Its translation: CASSDRGRDTQYF.

The CDR3: CASSVNGIEQYF. The CDR3 region has the DNA TGTGCCAGCAGCGTAAATGGGATCGAGCAGTACTTC. This rearrangement joins TRBV9 to TRBJ2-7; D ambiguous. Germline CDR1 SGDLS, CDR2 YYNGEE. V dropped 1 base and J dropped 6 bases, with 8 bases sitting between them. The CDR3 runs to 12 residues.

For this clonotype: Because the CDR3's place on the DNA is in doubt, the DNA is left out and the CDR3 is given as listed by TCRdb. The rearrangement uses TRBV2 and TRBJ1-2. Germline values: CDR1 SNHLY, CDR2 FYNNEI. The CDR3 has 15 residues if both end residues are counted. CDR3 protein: CASASGGGSTQYFAF.